The 27 T cell receptor beta chains below all came from one sample that was sequenced in a study of cytomegalovirus exposure and HLA in healthy donors. PCR primers comprised 60 Vbeta and 13 Jbeta primers. Measured with immunoSEQ multiplex PCR; TCRdb has only the in-frame clones, and not every one. The sample has approximately 180,000 clones, about 90% seen once. The sequencing sample was made of PBMCs. The source is a girl under three years old in good health and CMV-seronegative.

The chain joins TRBV14 to TRBJ1-2, with D possibly TRBD1 on 5 matching bases. V was pared by 3 bases and J by 0 bases, with 23 bases between. CDR1 is SGHDN and CDR2 is FVKESK in the germline V gene. CDR3 size: 19 residues. The chain's CDR3 is CASSQGGTGAVIANYGYTF. CDR3 bases: TGTGCCAGCAGCCAGGGGGGGACCGGCGCCGTGATAGCTAACTATGGCTACACCTTC.

The chain couples TRBV11-2 to TRBJ1-5; D is uncertain. The CDR3 totals 13 residues. V dropped 0 bases and J dropped 6 bases, with 6 bases sitting between them. Germline V gene data show CDR1 as SGHAT and CDR2 as FQNNGV. DNA for the CDR3: TGTGCCAGCAGCTTAGATCGGAGTCAGCCCCAGCATTTT. Translation gives CASSLDRSQPQHF.

For the CDR3, the DNA is TGTGCCTGGAGCGACAGGGGCCCGAGTCAGCCCCAGCATTTT. Translated, it gives CAWSDRGPSQPQHF. This chain links TRBV30 with TRBJ1-5; 8 bases are shared with TRBD1. J lost 6 bases, V lost 3 bases, and 7 bases had no gene match. Germline V gene sequence: CDR1 GTSNPN, CDR2 SVGIG (reference sequence). This CDR3 region has 14 residues.

J is TRBJ1-5 and V is TRBV6-6; 7 bases agree with TRBD1. J lost 3 bases, V lost 5 bases, and 7 bases had no gene match. This CDR3 region has 15 residues. CDR1 and CDR2 from the germline V gene are MNHNY and SVGAGI (reference sequence). The CDR3 nucleotides read TGTGCCAGCAGTCTTTCGGGGACAGCCAATCAGCCCCAGCATTTT. This codes for CASSLSGTANQPQHF.

This chain connects TRBV6-5 to TRBJ1-1; 9 positions agree with TRBD1. The CDR3 has 15 amino acids. V lost 7 bases and J lost 1; bases outside the gene matches: 7. Germline lookup yields CDR1 MNHEY and CDR2 SVGAGI. The CDR3 bases are TGTGCCAGCACAGGACAGGGGCTGGGGAACACTGAAGCTTTCTTT. Residues: CASTGQGLGNTEAFF.

V gene TRBV4-3 combines with J gene TRBJ2-1; D remains ambiguous. Germline lookup yields CDR1 LGHNA and CDR2 YSLEER. The CDR3 consists of 13 residues. Trimming stripped 4 bases from V and 8 bases from J, with 12 bases between. The CDR3 loop reads CASSPHQAYEQFF. In nucleotides, the CDR3 is TGCGCCAGCAGCCCACACCAGGCCTATGAGCAGTTCTTC.

Notes on this clone: Sequence at one end of the junction differs from germline and may be a read error. The sample holds other DNA sequences that translate to the same CDR3. The chain couples TRBV23-1 to TRBJ1-1; no reliable D call. TRBV23-1 is an ORF, and what it does is uncertain. This CDR3 is 16 amino acids long. CDR3 bases: TGCGCTAGCAGTCAACCGGGGAGGGTCATGAACACTGAAGCTTTCTTT. Translation gives CASSQPGRVMNTEAFF.

The rearrangement joins TRBV27 to TRBJ2-7; 7 nucleotides agree with TRBD1. The ends lost 6 bases at V and 4 bases at J; junction bases unmatched: 9. Per the germline V gene, CDR1 is MNHEY and CDR2 is SMNVEV (reference sequence). This CDR3 contains 14 residues. Here the CDR3 DNA reads TGTGCCAGCAGCCCCGACAGGGTCGTTTACGAGCAGTACTTC. It is translated as CASSPDRVVYEQYF.

The chain recombines TRBV2 with TRBJ2-7, with TRBD2 as a possible D gene (6 bases). Trimming stripped 0 bases from V and 6 bases from J, with 12 bases between. Germline V gene lookup returns CDR1 SNHLY and CDR2 FYNNEI. The CDR3 consists of 14 residues. This chain's CDR3 is CASSEALEGLEQYF. CDR3 DNA sequence: TGTGCCAGCAGTGAAGCGCTGGAGGGACTCGAGCAGTACTTC.

The CDR3 loop reads CASSLGGTDFSYEQYF. CDR3 DNA sequence: TGTGCCAGCAGCTTGGGCGGGACAGATTTCTCCTACGAGCAGTACTTC. This chain joins TRBV5-4 and TRBJ2-7, with TRBD1 as a possible D gene (7 bases). V lost 0 bases, J lost 0 bases, and 13 bases lay in between. In germline, CDR1 is SGHNT, CDR2 YYREEE (reference sequence). The CDR3 has 16 residues.

The chain links TRBV6-5 to TRBJ1-1, with 7 bases matching TRBD1. Per the germline V gene, CDR1 is MNHEY and CDR2 is SVGAGI. The CDR3 extends over 14 amino acids. The V segment lost 7 bases and the J segment 0 bases; nucleotides outside the gene matches: 5. Here the CDR3 DNA reads TGTGCCAGCACCCCGGGACAGATGAACACTGAAGCTTTCTTT. As protein: CASTPGQMNTEAFF.

This sequence joins TRBV7-6 and TRBJ2-2; a weak D match, TRBD2 (7 bases). The V gene's germline CDR1 is SGHVS and CDR2 FNYEAQ. The V end was cut by 8 bases, the J end by 5 bases, with 18 bases between. This CDR3 has 15 amino acids. DNA of the CDR3: TGTGCCAGCCAGAGGGGGGGGGACGCTACCGGGGAGCTGTTTTTT. Protein: CASQRGGDATGELFF.

The rearrangement links TRBV5-4 to TRBJ1-1; 8 nucleotides agree with TRBD1. Per germline, CDR1 SGHNT and CDR2 YYREEE (reference sequence). The CDR3 sequence is 15 residues long. The junction had 9 bases not matched to a gene; V was cut back by 3 bases and J by 5 bases. CDR3 protein: CASSSKQGGETEAFF. The CDR3 bases are TGTGCCAGCAGCTCAAAACAGGGGGGTGAGACTGAAGCTTTCTTT.

This chain connects TRBV2 to TRBJ1-4, with TRBD1 identical over 9 bases. With V trimmed by 6 bases and J by 8 bases, 7 bases remained unmatched. CDR1 is SNHLY, CDR2 FYNNEI, per germline. The CDR3 extends over 14 amino acids. This chain's CDR3 is CASREQGAGEKLFF. In nucleotides, the CDR3 is TGTGCCAGCAGAGAACAGGGGGCGGGGGAAAAACTGTTTTTT.

As DNA, the CDR3 is TGCGCCAGCAGCTTGCAACAGGCCGATGGCTACACCTTC. This gives the protein CASSLQQADGYTF. The chain recombines TRBV5-1 with TRBJ1-2, with D possibly TRBD1 on 5 matching bases. The germline V and J ends were trimmed by 1 base and 6 bases, with 10 bases remaining between them. CDR1 and CDR2 (germline): SGHRS, YFSETQ. The CDR3 has 13 residues. The full variable domain, completed using reference TRBV5-1 and TRBJ1-2, is KAGVTQTPRYLIKTRGQQVTLSCSPISGHRSVSWYQQTPGQGLQFLFEYFSETQRNKGNFPGRFSGRQFSNSRSEMNVSTLELGDSALYLCASSLQQADGYTFGSGTRLTVV.

The rearrangement links TRBV10-1 to TRBJ1-6; 7 bases map to TRBD1. The germline V gene has CDR1 WNHNN and CDR2 SYGVQD (reference sequence). This CDR3 is built from 14 residues. With 3 bases clipped from V and 6 bases from J, the junction kept 2 bases outside the gene matches. CDR3 region: CASSDQGVNSPLHF. The CDR3 bases are TGCGCCAGCAGTGATCAGGGGGTTAATTCACCCCTCCACTTT.

V and J are TRBV30 and TRBJ2-3, with D perhaps TRBD1 (5 bases). Germline lookup yields CDR1 GTSNPN and CDR2 SVGIG (reference sequence). This CDR3 is 16 amino acids long. V lost 3 bases, J lost 3 bases, and 19 bases lay in between. The CDR3 DNA sequence: TGTGCCTGGAGCAGGGCCTCCTCCCAGGGAACAGATACGCAGTATTTT. Translating it yields CAWSRASSQGTDTQYF.

The chain joins TRBV19 to TRBJ2-2; 8 bases align to TRBD2. In germline, CDR1 is LNHDA, CDR2 SQIVND (reference sequence). The J segment lost 4 bases and the V segment lost 8 bases, leaving 12 bases of the junction unmatched. The CDR3 loop spans 16 amino acids. CDR3 in DNA: TGTGCCAGTGGTGCAGCGGGGGCGTGGAGCACCGGGGAGCTGTTTTTT. It encodes CASGAAGAWSTGELFF.

The chain joins TRBV7-2 to TRBJ1-2, with D possibly matching TRBD1 (5 bases). The CDR3 is made up of 12 amino acids. CDR1 is SGHTA and CDR2 is FQGNSA in the germline V gene. Trimming stripped 0 bases from V and 7 bases from J, with 6 bases between. CDR3 region: CASSLAGAGYTF. The DNA for the CDR3 is TGTGCCAGCAGCTTAGCAGGGGCTGGCTACACCTTC.

This clone was recorded only once. The chain uses TRBV11-2 and TRBJ2-1; the match to TRBD2 covers 9 bases. The CDR3 has 16 residues. V lost 5 bases to trimming and J lost 1 base; unmatched junction nucleotides: 6. The germline V gene encodes CDR1 SGHAT and CDR2 FQNNGV. The CDR3 sequence: CASSPLAGISYNEQFF. The CDR3 DNA follows: TGTGCCAGCAGCCCCCTAGCGGGGATTTCCTACAATGAGCAGTTCTTC.

This clone turned up a few times. This sample includes further DNA sequences coding for the same CDR3. V and J are TRBV6-5 and TRBJ2-7; 7 nucleotides line up with TRBD1. The CDR3 spans 13 residues. V was pared by 6 bases and J by 1 base, with 3 bases of the junction left unmatched. Germline V gene data show CDR1 as MNHEY and CDR2 as SVGAGI. CDR3 sequence reads: CASSYRGSYEQYF. The CDR3 region has the DNA TGTGCCAGCAGCTACAGGGGTTCCTACGAGCAGTACTTC.

There are a few counts of this clone. The chain is built from TRBV19 and TRBJ1-2, with a weak D call TRBD1 (6 bases). The CDR3 runs 13 residues. Germline CDR1 LNHDA, CDR2 SQIVND (reference sequence). The V end was cut by 3 bases, the J end by 5 bases, with 10 bases between. CDR3 sequence (DNA): TGTGCCAGTAGTATGGGGGCCCGATATGGCTACACCTTC. Protein: CASSMGARYGYTF.

The gene calls are TRBV4-1 and TRBJ1-4; 8 bases are shared with TRBD1. J lost 1 base, V lost 0 bases, and 7 bases had no gene match. CDR3 size: 18 residues. Looked up from germline, CDR1 is MGHRA and CDR2 is YSYEKL. DNA of the CDR3: TGCGCCAGCAGCCAAGATAGGACAGGGTGGGAAACTAATGAAAAACTGTTTTTT. Translated: CASSQDRTGWETNEKLFF.

This chain connects TRBV7-9 to TRBJ2-6; the match to TRBD1 covers 8 bases. There are 16 residues in the CDR3. Germline CDR1 SEHNR, CDR2 FQNEAQ (reference sequence). Trimming at V came to 5 bases and at J to 0 bases, leaving 3 bases not matched to a gene. For the CDR3, the DNA is TGTGCCAGCAGCCCGGGACAGGCCTCTGGGGCCAACGTCCTGACTTTC. Amino acid sequence: CASSPGQASGANVLTF.

The table lists this clone with a count of one. The chain links TRBV7-2 to TRBJ2-7; 7 bases agree with TRBD2. There are 16 residues in the CDR3. Germline values: CDR1 SGHTA, CDR2 FQGNSA. The junction had 8 bases not matched to a gene; V was cut back by 3 bases and J by 0 bases. DNA of the CDR3: TGTGCCAGCAGCTTCGGTAATAGCGGGCCCTCCTACGAGCAGTACTTC. This encodes CASSFGNSGPSYEQYF.

The chain has TRBV6-6 and TRBJ1-2, with D maybe TRBD1 (6 bases). V lost 0 bases and J lost 0, with 8 bases in between. The CDR3 has 15 residues. CDR1 MNHNY and CDR2 SVGAGI come from the germline V gene (reference sequence). In DNA form, the CDR3 reads TGTGCCAGCAGTTACTCGGGGGCAGCTAACTATGGCTACACCTTC. This codes for CASSYSGAANYGYTF.

This clone was counted a single time. The chain recombines TRBV5-6 with TRBJ1-2; no clear D gene. Germline V gene sequence: CDR1 SGHDT, CDR2 YYEEEE. V lost 4 bases, J lost 9 bases, and 25 bases lay in between. The length of the CDR3 is 16 residues. The CDR3 DNA reads TGTGCCAGCAGCCTACCTCGACGGGGAATCCCGCATAGCTACACCTTC. Protein sequence: CASSLPRRGIPHSYTF. The whole variable domain, filled in from reference TRBV5-6 and TRBJ1-2, reads DAGVTQSPTHLIKTRGQQVTLRCSPKSGHDTVSWYQQALGQGPQFIFQYYEEEERQRGNFPDRFSGHQFPNYSSELNVNALLLGDSALYLCASSLPRRGIPHSYTFGSGTRLTVV.